These 9 T cell receptor beta chains were sequenced from one sample in a study of cytomegalovirus exposure and HLA in healthy donors. The protocol was immunoSEQ multiplex PCR, while the TCRdb copy is restricted to in-frame clones and leaves out a portion. The sample records approximately 160,000 clones, roughly 89% being singletons. The sequenced sample consisted of PBMCs. These receptors were collected from a man in his late teens or twenties in good health and CMV-seropositive.

This sequence joins TRBV28 and TRBJ2-1, with TRBD1 matching 8 bases. This CDR3 comprises 15 residues. Germline-derived CDR1 and CDR2 are MDHEN and SYDVKM. V lost 8 bases and J lost 4; bases outside the gene matches: 10. The CDR3 bases are TGTGCCAGCCTAAAGACCGGGACAGGTTACAATGAGCAGTTCTTC. Amino acids: CASLKTGTGYNEQFF.

The chain employs TRBV19 and TRBJ2-1; TRBD1 aligns across 7 bases. CDR3 length: 16 amino acids. V dropped 9 bases and J dropped 7; count of bases not matched to a gene: 18. CDR1 and CDR2 from the germline V gene are LNHDA and SQIVND (reference sequence). CDR3 nucleotides: TGTGCCAGCACACCCAGGGGGTCGCAGGGTCTGAATGAGCAGTTCTTC. It translates to CASTPRGSQGLNEQFF. Full variable domain (rest looked up from reference TRBV19 and TRBJ2-1): DGGITQSPKYLFRKEGQNVTLSCEQNLNHDAMYWYRQDPGQGLRLIYYSQIVNDFQKGDIAEGYSVSREKKESFPLTVTSAQKNPTAFYLCASTPRGSQGLNEQFFGPGTRLTVL.

The rearrangement joins TRBV10-3 to TRBJ2-1; 12 bases align to TRBD2. This CDR3 has 16 amino acids. Germline CDR1 reads ENHRY; CDR2 reads SYGVKD. After removal of 4 bases from V and 2 bases from J, the junction contained 3 bases not matched to a gene. CDR3 DNA sequence: TGTGCCATCAGTGGATCTAGCGGGAGGGCCTACAATGAGCAGTTCTTC. Protein sequence: CAISGSSGRAYNEQFF.

The chain links TRBV18 to TRBJ2-5, with D unclear. Per the germline V gene, CDR1 is KGHSH and CDR2 is LQKENI. The CDR3 sequence is 11 residues long. Trimming cost V 5 bases and J 2 bases, with 3 bases left between them. The CDR3 sequence: CASSSQETQYF. CDR3 DNA sequence: TGTGCCAGCTCATCTCAAGAGACCCAGTACTTC.

Only a few counts were recorded for this clone. This CDR3 reads CASRMGQPNTEAFF. In DNA form, the CDR3 reads TGTGCCAGCAGAATGGGACAGCCGAACACTGAAGCTTTCTTT. The gene calls are TRBV28 and TRBJ1-1; TRBD1 matches 7 bases. CDR1 and CDR2 from the germline V gene are MDHEN and SYDVKM. The trim removed 6 bases at V and 1 base at J, leaving 5 bases unmatched. The CDR3 runs to 14 residues. The full variable domain, its missing parts supplied by reference TRBV28 and TRBJ1-1, is DVKVTQSSRYLVKRTGEKVFLECVQDMDHENMFWYRQDPGLGLRLIYFSYDVKMKEKGDIPEGYSVSREKKERFSLILESASTNQTSMYLCASRMGQPNTEAFFGQGTRLTVV.

To note about this clone: No conserved phenylalanine or tryptophan ends this CDR3, so it is likely a read error. The limits of the CDR3 on the DNA are not certain, so only TCRdb's listed CDR3 is given. This chain uses TRBV15 with TRBJ1-1; the table's TRBD1 call for D was not verified on the DNA. The CDR3 is 13 residues long, ends included. Per germline, CDR1 LNHNV and CDR2 YYDKDF (reference sequence). This CDR3 is CATSRDLGTESTL.

The J gene is TRBJ2-7, the V gene TRBV7-2; tentatively, D is TRBD2 (6 bases). Germline CDR1 and CDR2: SGHTA and FQGNSA. The CDR3 has 16 residues. The V gene lost 2 bases and the J gene lost 2 bases, with 16 bases spanning the gap. This CDR3 reads CASSLSGSGATYEQYF. CDR3 DNA sequence: TGTGCCAGCAGCTTATCTGGGTCGGGAGCAACCTACGAGCAGTACTTC.

V usage is TRBV28 and J usage is TRBJ2-7; 9 nucleotides line up with TRBD1. Germline V gives CDR1 MDHEN, CDR2 SYDVKM. The CDR3 sequence is 14 residues long. V trimming: 5 bases; J trimming: 6 bases; junction bases outside the gene matches: 8. The CDR3 region has the DNA TGTGCCAGCAGTGGCCCCGGGACAGGGAGCGAGCAGTACTTC. Translation: CASSGPGTGSEQYF.

V is TRBV7-6 and J is TRBJ2-1, with 11 bases identical to TRBD2. V dropped 1 base and J dropped 6; count of bases not matched to a gene: 5. Looked up from germline, CDR1 is SGHVS and CDR2 is FNYEAQ. The CDR3 extends over 16 amino acids. The CDR3 sequence: CASSLVAGGFSNEQFF. Written as DNA, the CDR3 is TGTGCCAGCAGCTTAGTAGCGGGAGGGTTTTCCAATGAGCAGTTCTTC.